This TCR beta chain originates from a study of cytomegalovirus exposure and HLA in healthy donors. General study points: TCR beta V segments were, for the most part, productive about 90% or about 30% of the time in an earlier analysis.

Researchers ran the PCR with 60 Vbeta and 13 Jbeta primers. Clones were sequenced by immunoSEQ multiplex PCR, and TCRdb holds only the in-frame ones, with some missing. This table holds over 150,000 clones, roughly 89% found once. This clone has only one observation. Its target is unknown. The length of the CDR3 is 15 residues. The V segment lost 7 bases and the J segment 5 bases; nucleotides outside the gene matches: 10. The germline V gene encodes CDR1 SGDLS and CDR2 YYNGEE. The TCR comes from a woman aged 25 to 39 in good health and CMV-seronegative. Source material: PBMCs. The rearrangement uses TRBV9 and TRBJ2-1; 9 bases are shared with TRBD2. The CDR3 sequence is CASQPSGRLDNEQFF. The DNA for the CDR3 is TGTGCCAGCCAACCCAGCGGGAGGTTGGACAATGAGCAGTTCTTC.